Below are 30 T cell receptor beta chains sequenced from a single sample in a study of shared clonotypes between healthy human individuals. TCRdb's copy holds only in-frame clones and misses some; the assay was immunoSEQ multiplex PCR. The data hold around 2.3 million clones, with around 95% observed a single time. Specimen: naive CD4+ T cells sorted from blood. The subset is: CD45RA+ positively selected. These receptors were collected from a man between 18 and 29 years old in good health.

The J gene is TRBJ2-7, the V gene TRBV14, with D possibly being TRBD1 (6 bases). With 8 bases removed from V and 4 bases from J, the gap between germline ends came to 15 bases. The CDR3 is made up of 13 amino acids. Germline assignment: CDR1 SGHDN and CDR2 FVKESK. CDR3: CASPTRRGYEQYF. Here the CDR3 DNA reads TGTGCCAGCCCAACACGCAGGGGATACGAGCAGTACTTC.

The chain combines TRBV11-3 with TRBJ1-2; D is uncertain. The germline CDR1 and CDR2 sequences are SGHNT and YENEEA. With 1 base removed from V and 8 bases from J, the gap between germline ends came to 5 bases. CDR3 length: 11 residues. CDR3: CASSLVEGYTF. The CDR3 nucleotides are TGTGCCAGCAGCTTAGTCGAGGGCTACACCTTC.

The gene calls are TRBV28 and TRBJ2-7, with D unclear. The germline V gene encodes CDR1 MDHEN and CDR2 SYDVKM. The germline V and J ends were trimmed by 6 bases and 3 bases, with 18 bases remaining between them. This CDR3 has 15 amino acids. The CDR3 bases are TGTGCCAGCAGGCCCAACAGAGTAGGGATCTACGAGCAGTACTTC. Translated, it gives CASRPNRVGIYEQYF.

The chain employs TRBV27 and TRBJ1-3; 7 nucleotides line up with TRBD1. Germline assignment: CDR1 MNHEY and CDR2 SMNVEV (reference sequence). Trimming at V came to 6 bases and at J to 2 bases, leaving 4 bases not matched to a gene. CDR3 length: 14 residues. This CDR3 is CASREGTAGNTIYF. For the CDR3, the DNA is TGTGCCAGCAGAGAAGGGACAGCTGGAAACACCATATATTTT.

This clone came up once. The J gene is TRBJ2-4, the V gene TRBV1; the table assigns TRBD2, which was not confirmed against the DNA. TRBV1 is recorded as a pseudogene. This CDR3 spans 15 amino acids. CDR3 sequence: CTSSQSPPGWNIQYF. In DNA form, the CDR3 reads TGCACCAGCAGCCAGAGCCCTCCGGGGTGGAACATTCAGTACTTC.

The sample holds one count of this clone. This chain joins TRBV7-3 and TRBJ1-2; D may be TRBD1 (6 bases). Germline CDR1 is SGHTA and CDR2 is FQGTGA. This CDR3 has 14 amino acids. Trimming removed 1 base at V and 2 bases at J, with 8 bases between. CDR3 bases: TGTGCCAGCAGCTTAAATACAGGGAACTATGGCTACACCTTC. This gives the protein CASSLNTGNYGYTF.

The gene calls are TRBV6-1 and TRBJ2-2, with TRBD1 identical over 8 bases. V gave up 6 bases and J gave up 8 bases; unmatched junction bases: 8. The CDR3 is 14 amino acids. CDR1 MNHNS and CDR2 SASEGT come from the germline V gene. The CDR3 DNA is TGTGCCAGCAGCCCGGAACAGGGGGTAGGGGAGCTGTTTTTT. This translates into CASSPEQGVGELFF.

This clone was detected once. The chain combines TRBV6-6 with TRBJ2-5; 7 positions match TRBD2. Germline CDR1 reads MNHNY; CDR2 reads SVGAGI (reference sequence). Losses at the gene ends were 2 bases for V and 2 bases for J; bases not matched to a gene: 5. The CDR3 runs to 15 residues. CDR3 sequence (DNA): TGTGCCAGCAGTTACCCTATGCGGGGGCAAGAGACCCAGTACTTC. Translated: CASSYPMRGQETQYF.

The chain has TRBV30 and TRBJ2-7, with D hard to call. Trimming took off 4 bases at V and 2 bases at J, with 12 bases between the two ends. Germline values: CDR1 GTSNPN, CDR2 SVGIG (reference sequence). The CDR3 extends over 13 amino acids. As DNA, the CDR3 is TGTGCCTGGACCTCCGCCCGAACCTACGAGCAGTACTTC. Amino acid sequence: CAWTSARTYEQYF.

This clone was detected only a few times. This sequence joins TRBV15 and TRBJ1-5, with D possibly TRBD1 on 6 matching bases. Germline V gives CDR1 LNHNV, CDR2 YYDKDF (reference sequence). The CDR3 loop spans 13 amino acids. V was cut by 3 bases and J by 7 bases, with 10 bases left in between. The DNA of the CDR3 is TGTGCCACCAGCAGTGACAGGCTCCAGCCCCAGCATTTT. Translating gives CATSSDRLQPQHF.

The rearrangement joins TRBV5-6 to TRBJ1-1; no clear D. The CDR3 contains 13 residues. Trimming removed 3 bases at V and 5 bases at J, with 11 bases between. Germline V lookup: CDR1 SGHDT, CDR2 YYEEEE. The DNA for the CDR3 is TGTGCCAGCAGCTACAGCCCGGGAACTGAAGCTTTCTTT. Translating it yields CASSYSPGTEAFF.

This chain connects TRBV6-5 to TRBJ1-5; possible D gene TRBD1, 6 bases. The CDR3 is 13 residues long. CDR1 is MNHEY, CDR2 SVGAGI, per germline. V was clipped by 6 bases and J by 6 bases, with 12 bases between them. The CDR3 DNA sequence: TGTGCCAGCAGCCCAGCGGGGGCTCAGCCCCAGCATTTT. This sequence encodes CASSPAGAQPQHF.

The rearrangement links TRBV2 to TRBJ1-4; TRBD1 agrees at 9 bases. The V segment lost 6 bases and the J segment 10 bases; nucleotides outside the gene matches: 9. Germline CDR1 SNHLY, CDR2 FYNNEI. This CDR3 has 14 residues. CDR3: CASRGDRAGGKLFF. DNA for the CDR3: TGTGCCAGCAGGGGGGACAGGGCAGGCGGAAAACTGTTTTTT.

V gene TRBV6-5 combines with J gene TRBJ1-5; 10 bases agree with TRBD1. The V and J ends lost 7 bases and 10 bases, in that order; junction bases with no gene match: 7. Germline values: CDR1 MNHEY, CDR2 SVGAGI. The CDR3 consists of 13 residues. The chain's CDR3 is CASKGTGVSPQHF. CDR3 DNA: TGTGCCAGCAAGGGGACAGGGGTTTCACCCCAGCATTTT.

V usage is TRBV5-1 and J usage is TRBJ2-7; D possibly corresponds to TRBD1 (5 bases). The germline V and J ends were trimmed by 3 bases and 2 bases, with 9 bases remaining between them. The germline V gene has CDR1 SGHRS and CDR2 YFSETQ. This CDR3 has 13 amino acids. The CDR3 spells CASSYDSTYEQYF. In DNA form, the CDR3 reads TGCGCCAGCAGCTACGACAGTACCTACGAGCAGTACTTC.

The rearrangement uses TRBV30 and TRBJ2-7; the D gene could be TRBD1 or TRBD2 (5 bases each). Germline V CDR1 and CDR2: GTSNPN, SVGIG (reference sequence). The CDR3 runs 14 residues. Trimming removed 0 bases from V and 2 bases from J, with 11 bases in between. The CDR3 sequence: CAWSVERGTYEQYF. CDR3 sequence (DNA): TGTGCCTGGAGTGTAGAGAGGGGAACCTACGAGCAGTACTTC.

The CDR3 nucleotides are TGTGCCAGCAGTCTACGGGGGCAGCAGACCCAGTACTTC. This translates into CASSLRGQQTQYF. This chain joins TRBV27 and TRBJ2-5; D assignment may be TRBD1 or TRBD2 (6 bases each). The CDR3 has 13 residues. Germline CDR1 reads MNHEY; CDR2 reads SMNVEV (reference sequence). The germline V and J ends were trimmed by 5 bases and 6 bases, with 13 bases remaining between them.

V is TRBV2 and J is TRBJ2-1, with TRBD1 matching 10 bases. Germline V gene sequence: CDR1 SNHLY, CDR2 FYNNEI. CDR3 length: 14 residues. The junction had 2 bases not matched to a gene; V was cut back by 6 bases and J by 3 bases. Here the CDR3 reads CASRGDRGYNEQFF. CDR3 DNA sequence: TGTGCCAGCAGGGGGGACAGGGGCTACAATGAGCAGTTCTTC.

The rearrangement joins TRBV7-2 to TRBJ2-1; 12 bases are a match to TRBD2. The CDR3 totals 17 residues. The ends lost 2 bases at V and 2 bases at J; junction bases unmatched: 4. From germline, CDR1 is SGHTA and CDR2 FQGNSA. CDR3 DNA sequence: TGTGCCAGCAGCTTACTAGCGGGAGGGGGAACCTACAATGAGCAGTTCTTC. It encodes CASSLLAGGGTYNEQFF.

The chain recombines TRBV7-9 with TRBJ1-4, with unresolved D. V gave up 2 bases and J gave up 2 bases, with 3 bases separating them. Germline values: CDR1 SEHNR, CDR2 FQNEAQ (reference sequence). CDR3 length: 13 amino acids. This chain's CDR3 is CASSLSTNEKLFF. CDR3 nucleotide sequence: TGTGCCAGCAGCTTATCCACTAATGAAAAACTGTTTTTT.

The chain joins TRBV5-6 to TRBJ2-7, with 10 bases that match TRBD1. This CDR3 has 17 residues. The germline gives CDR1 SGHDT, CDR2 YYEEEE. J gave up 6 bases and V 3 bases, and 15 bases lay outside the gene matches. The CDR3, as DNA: TGTGCCAGCAGCTCCGGGACAGGGGACCCGAGCCGTGGCGAGCAGTACTTC. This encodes CASSSGTGDPSRGEQYF.

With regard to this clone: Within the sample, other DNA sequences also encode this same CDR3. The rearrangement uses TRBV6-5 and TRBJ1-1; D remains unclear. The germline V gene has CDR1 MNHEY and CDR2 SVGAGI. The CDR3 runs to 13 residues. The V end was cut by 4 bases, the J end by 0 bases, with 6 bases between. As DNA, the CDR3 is TGTGCCAGCAGTTTGGGATTGAACACTGAAGCTTTCTTT. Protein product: CASSLGLNTEAFF.

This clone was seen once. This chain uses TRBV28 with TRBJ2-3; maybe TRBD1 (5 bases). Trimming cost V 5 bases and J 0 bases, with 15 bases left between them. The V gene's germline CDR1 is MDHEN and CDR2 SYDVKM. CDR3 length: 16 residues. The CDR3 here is CASSPPDRSSTDTQYF. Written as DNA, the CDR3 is TGTGCCAGCAGTCCCCCCGACAGATCTAGCACAGATACGCAGTATTTT.

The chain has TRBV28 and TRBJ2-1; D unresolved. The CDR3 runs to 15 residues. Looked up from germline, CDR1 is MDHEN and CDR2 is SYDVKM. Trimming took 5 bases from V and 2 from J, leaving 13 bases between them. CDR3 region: CASSRPMGTYNEQFF. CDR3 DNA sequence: TGTGCCAGCAGTCGACCGATGGGGACCTACAATGAGCAGTTCTTC.

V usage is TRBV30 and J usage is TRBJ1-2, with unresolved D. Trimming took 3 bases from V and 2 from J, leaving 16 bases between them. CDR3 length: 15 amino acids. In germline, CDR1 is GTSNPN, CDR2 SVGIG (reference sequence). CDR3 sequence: CAWSAAQDGNYGYTF. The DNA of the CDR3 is TGTGCCTGGAGCGCGGCCCAGGACGGGAACTATGGCTACACCTTC.

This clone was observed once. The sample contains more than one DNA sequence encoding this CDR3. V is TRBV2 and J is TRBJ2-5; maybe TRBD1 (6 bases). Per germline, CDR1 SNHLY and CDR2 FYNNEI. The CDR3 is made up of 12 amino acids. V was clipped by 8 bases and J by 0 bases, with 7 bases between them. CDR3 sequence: CASRQDQETQYF. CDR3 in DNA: TGTGCCAGCCGACAGGACCAAGAGACCCAGTACTTC.

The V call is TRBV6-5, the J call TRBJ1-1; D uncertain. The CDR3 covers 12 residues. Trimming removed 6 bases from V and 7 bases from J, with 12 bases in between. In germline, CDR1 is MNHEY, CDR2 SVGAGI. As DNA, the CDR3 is TGTGCCAGCAGACCACCTAAAGGTGAAGCTTTCTTT. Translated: CASRPPKGEAFF.

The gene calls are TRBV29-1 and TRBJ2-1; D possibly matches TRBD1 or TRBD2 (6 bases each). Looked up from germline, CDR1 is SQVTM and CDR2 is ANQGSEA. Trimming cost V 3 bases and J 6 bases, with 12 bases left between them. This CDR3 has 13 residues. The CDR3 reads CSVEGGQSNEQFF. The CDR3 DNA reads TGCAGCGTTGAGGGGGGACAAAGCAATGAGCAGTTCTTC.

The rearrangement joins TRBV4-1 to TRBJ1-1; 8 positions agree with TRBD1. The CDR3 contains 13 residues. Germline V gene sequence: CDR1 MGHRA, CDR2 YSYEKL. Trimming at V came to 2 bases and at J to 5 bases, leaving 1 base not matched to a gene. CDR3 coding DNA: TGCGCCAGCAGCCAACGGACAGGGACTGAAGCTTTCTTT. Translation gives CASSQRTGTEAFF.

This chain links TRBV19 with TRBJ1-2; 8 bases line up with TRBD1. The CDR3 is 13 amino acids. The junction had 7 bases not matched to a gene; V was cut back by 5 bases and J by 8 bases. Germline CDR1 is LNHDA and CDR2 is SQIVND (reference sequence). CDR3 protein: CASSEQDREGYTF. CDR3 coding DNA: TGTGCCAGTAGTGAGCAGGACAGGGAGGGCTACACCTTC.